The rows below give T cell receptor beta chains drawn from one sample of a study of CD8+ T cells in alopecia areata. Using immunoSEQ multiplex PCR, the repertoire was profiled, and TCRdb retains in-frame clones only, with some absent. The profile shows fewer than 150,000 clones, roughly two fifths of them singletons. Sequenced material: CD4+ T cells sorted from blood. These TCRs come from a human donor with alopecia areata. CDR3s include the opening cysteine and the closing phenylalanine or tryptophan. Fields, in order: J gene, D gene, clone size, V gene, CDR3 protein, CDR3 DNA. D genes are given only for firm matches. The size entry is marked missing in some rows and otherwise reads once, few, many or a size class.

J gene: TRBJ2-7
D gene: NA
clone size: NA
V gene: TRBV27
CDR3 protein: CASSLKGEAYEQYF
CDR3 DNA: TGTGCCAGCAGTTTAAAAGGGGAGGCCTACGAGCAGTACTTC

J gene: TRBJ1-1
D gene: NA
clone size: once
V gene: TRBV30
CDR3 protein: CAWSVGANTEAFF
CDR3 DNA: TGTGCCTGGAGTGTAGGGGCAAACACTGAAGCTTTCTTT

J gene: TRBJ2-1
D gene: NA
clone size: NA
V gene: TRBV15
CDR3 protein: CATSSGRWSTHVDEQFF
CDR3 DNA: TGTGCCACCAGCAGTGGCCGGTGGTCGACTCATGTCGATGAGCAGTTCTTC

J gene: TRBJ2-4
D gene: TRBD1
clone size: NA
V gene: TRBV4-1
CDR3 protein: CASSQTDRDRVAKNIQYF
CDR3 DNA: TGCGCCAGCAGCCAGACAGACCGTGACAGGGTAGCCAAAAACATTCAGTACTTC

J gene: TRBJ2-1
D gene: TRBD2
clone size: few
V gene: TRBV9
CDR3 protein: CASSPRTSFDEQFF
CDR3 DNA: TGTGCCAGCAGCCCCCGGACTAGCTTCGATGAGCAGTTCTTC

J gene: TRBJ2-7
D gene: NA
clone size: NA
V gene: TRBV5-6
CDR3 protein: CASSPDGRSYEQYF
CDR3 DNA: TGTGCCAGCAGCCCCGACGGACGTTCCTACGAGCAGTACTTC

J gene: TRBJ1-2
D gene: NA
clone size: NA
V gene: TRBV15
CDR3 protein: CATRPGPVDYGYTF
CDR3 DNA: TGTGCCACCAGGCCTGGGCCGGTAGACTATGGCTACACCTTC

J gene: TRBJ2-1
D gene: TRBD1
clone size: NA
V gene: TRBV5-1
CDR3 protein: CASSRTGIGANEQFF
CDR3 DNA: TGCGCCAGCAGCCGGACAGGGATTGGGGCCAATGAGCAGTTCTTC

J gene: TRBJ2-7
D gene: NA
clone size: once
V gene: TRBV28
CDR3 protein: CASSLRRGSYEQYF
CDR3 DNA: TGTGCCAGCAGTTTGCGGAGGGGGTCCTACGAGCAGTACTTC

J gene: TRBJ1-5
D gene: NA
clone size: few
V gene: TRBV25-1
CDR3 protein: CASSELTDLGNQPQHF
CDR3 DNA: TGTGCCAGCAGTGAATTGACTGACCTGGGGAATCAGCCCCAGCATTTT

J gene: TRBJ2-7
D gene: NA
clone size: few
V gene: TRBV5-6
CDR3 protein: CASSSHYEQYF
CDR3 DNA: TGTGCCAGCAGCTCGCACTACGAGCAGTACTTC